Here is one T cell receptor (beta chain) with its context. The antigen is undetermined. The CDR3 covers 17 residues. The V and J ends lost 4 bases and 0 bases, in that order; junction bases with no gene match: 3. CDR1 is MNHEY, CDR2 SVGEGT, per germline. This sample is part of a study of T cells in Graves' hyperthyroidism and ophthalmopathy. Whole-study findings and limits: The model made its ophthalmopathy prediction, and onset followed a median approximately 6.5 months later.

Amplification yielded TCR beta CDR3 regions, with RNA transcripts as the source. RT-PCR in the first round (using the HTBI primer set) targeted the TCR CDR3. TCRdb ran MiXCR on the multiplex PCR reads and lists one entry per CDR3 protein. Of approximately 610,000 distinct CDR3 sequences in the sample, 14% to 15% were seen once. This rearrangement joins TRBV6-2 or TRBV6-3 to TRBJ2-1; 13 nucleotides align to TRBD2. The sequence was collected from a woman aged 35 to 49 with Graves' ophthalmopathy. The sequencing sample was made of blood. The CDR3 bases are TGTGCCAGCAGTTTGACTAGCGGGGGGAGCTCCTACAATGAGCAGTTCTTC. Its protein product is CASSLTSGGSSYNEQFF.